The sequence of this T cell receptor (beta chain) was determined in a study of cytomegalovirus exposure and HLA in healthy donors. Overall study context: An early release of data contained around 80 million unique TCRs, which came from HLA-typed donors. Falling in the Caucasian-associated ancestry cluster were roughly 80% of under 450 genotyped donors.

General study findings and limits: Later analysis indicated greater clonal expansion among HLA-associated TCR beta chains than among equally common other chains. Among the most significant clusters, several appeared linked to common viral pathogens in a later analysis.

PCR used 60 Vbeta primers and 13 Jbeta primers. Measured with immunoSEQ multiplex PCR; TCRdb has only the in-frame clones, and not every one. Here the sample spans about 64,000 clones, more than 60% being singletons. About this clone itself: Its matching antigen is unknown.

The germline gives CDR1 SNHLY, CDR2 FYNNEI. V lost 7 bases, J lost 6 bases, and 4 bases stayed unmatched. This CDR3 contains 13 residues. This TCR derives from a male donor in good health and CMV-seropositive. The V and J genes are TRBV2 and TRBJ2-2, with TRBD2 matching over 8 bases. The sequencing sample was made of PBMCs. This chain's CDR3 is CASKAGGPGELFF. The CDR3 DNA reads as TGTGCCAGCAAGGCGGGAGGACCCGGGGAGCTGTTTTTT. Variable domain in full (rest from reference TRBV2 and TRBJ2-2): EPEVTQTPSHQVTQMGQEVILRCVPISNHLYFYWYRQILGQKVEFLVSFYNNEISEKSEIFDDQFSVERPDGSNFTLKIRSTKLEDSAMYFCASKAGGPGELFFGEGSRLTVL.